One sample yielded the 26 T cell receptor beta chains listed below, sequenced in a study of cytomegalovirus exposure and HLA in healthy donors (TCRdb year 2017). Library preparation employed the immunoSEQ multiplex PCR assay. A mixture of 60 forward primers for TCR Vbeta segments and 13 reverse primers for TCR Jbeta segments was used in the multiplex PCR. Held by TCRdb, this immuneACCESS table contains in-frame sequences only and omits some clones. Under half of the omission traces to an unresolved V gene where checked; the cause of the rest is unknown. This sample lists 75,000 to 90,000 clones; around 77% were detected once. The ten biggest clones cover 3.3% of the sample. Sequencing was performed on PBMCs. These receptors were taken from a man aged 45 to 65 in good health and CMV-seronegative.

V is TRBV19 and J is TRBJ1-3; D uncertain. The CDR3 has 16 residues. The V end lost 1 base, the J end lost 0 bases, and 10 bases lay between the germline ends. CDR1 LNHDA and CDR2 SQIVND come from the germline V gene (reference sequence). CDR3 in amino acids: CASSIVGSLSGNTIYF. The CDR3 nucleotides read TGTGCCAGTAGTATAGTCGGGAGCCTCTCTGGAAACACCATATATTTT.

The rearrangement uses TRBV30 and TRBJ2-3; a possible D gene is TRBD2 (6 bases). Trimming removed 3 bases at V and 1 base at J, with 23 bases between. Germline V CDR1 and CDR2: GTSNPN, SVGIG (reference sequence). This CDR3 is built from 18 residues. The CDR3 is CAWRSGRLGLLGTDTQYF. For the CDR3, the DNA is TGTGCCTGGAGGAGTGGAAGGCTTGGACTACTCGGCACAGATACGCAGTATTTT.

CDR3 amino acids: CASSLYLREGTKNIQYF. As DNA, the CDR3 is TGTGCCAGCAGTTTGTATCTCAGGGAGGGGACCAAAAACATTCAGTACTTC. V is TRBV27 and J is TRBJ2-4; 7 bases are a match to TRBD2. The CDR3 has 17 amino acids. Germline loops: CDR1 MNHEY, CDR2 SMNVEV (reference sequence). J gave up 2 bases and V 3 bases, and 10 bases lay outside the gene matches.

The chain combines TRBV5-1 with TRBJ2-5; tentatively, D is TRBD1 (6 bases). With the DNA end fitting TRBJ2-7 better, the J assignment may be wrong. Germline V gene data show CDR1 as SGHRS and CDR2 as YFSETQ. This CDR3 is built from 19 residues. The CDR3 coding sequence is TGCGCCAGCAGCCGTTGGTTGGGACAAGGGGCGAAAATTGACTACGAGCAGTACTTC. Residues: CASSRWLGQGAKIDYEQYF.

This chain links TRBV28 with TRBJ2-7; 8 bases match TRBD2. The CDR3 sequence is 13 residues long. V shed 4 bases, J shed 6 bases, and the junction held 5 bases outside the gene matches. The V gene's germline CDR1 is MDHEN and CDR2 SYDVKM. This CDR3 reads CASSWTSLPEQYF. The DNA of the CDR3 is TGTGCCAGCAGTTGGACTAGCCTTCCCGAGCAGTACTTC.

A few counts support this clone. V gene TRBV7-9 combines with J gene TRBJ1-1; D is uncertain. The germline V gene has CDR1 SEHNR and CDR2 FQNEAQ (reference sequence). The CDR3 runs 15 residues. Trimming took off 5 bases at V and 3 bases at J, with 16 bases between the two ends. The chain's CDR3 is CASSPHGGRDTEAFF. The CDR3 DNA sequence: TGTGCCAGCAGCCCCCACGGAGGGCGGGACACTGAAGCTTTCTTT.

This rearrangement joins TRBV5-6 to TRBJ1-6; D possibly corresponds to TRBD1 (6 bases). Germline lookup yields CDR1 SGHDT and CDR2 YYEEEE. V gave up 0 bases and J gave up 9 bases, with 7 bases separating them. CDR3 length: 13 amino acids. CDR3 bases: TGTGCCAGCAGCTTGGACAGGGCTTCACCCCTCCACTTT. Translated, it gives CASSLDRASPLHF.

The V gene is TRBV15, the J gene TRBJ1-5, with TRBD1 as a possible D gene (5 bases). V lost 0 bases and J 11 bases, leaving 20 bases between the germline ends. The CDR3 is 16 amino acids. Per germline, CDR1 LNHNV and CDR2 YYDKDF (reference sequence). The DNA for the CDR3 is TGTGCCACCAGCAGAGATGAAGCAGGGCAAAGGCTTACCCAGCATTTT. This gives the protein CATSRDEAGQRLTQHF.

This chain connects TRBV9 to TRBJ1-4, with 11 positions matching TRBD1. After removal of 3 bases from V and 3 bases from J, the junction contained 4 bases not matched to a gene. The CDR3 runs 16 residues. CDR1 is SGDLS, CDR2 YYNGEE, per germline. CDR3 sequence reads: CASSGTGGQANEKLFF. Here the CDR3 DNA reads TGTGCCAGCAGCGGGACAGGGGGCCAGGCTAATGAAAAACTGTTTTTT.

The chain recombines TRBV6-4 with TRBJ2-1; 10 bases map to TRBD1. J lost 4 bases, V lost 3 bases, and 3 bases had no gene match. Germline-derived CDR1 and CDR2 are MRHNA and SNTAGT. The CDR3 spans 15 residues. The CDR3 loop is CASSEGQGIYNEQFF. In nucleotides, the CDR3 is TGTGCCAGCAGTGAGGGACAGGGGATTTACAATGAGCAGTTCTTC.

The V call is TRBV2, the J call TRBJ1-1, with unresolved D. V was clipped by 5 bases and J by 2 bases, with 9 bases between them. The CDR3 is 13 residues long. Germline V lookup: CDR1 SNHLY, CDR2 FYNNEI. DNA for the CDR3: TGTGCCAGCAGTACAGCCTTCAACACTGAAGCTTTCTTT. It specifies CASSTAFNTEAFF.

The gene calls are TRBV27 and TRBJ2-7; perhaps TRBD1 as D (5 bases). Germline V gives CDR1 MNHEY, CDR2 SMNVEV (reference sequence). The CDR3 extends over 17 amino acids. Trimming shortened V by 7 bases and J by 2 bases, and 24 bases separated the two germline ends. CDR3 DNA: TGTGCCAGCACCCTACGCGGACACCCCTTCTCTACCTACGAGCAGTACTTC. This sequence encodes CASTLRGHPFSTYEQYF.

The chain carries TRBV27 and TRBJ2-7; 9 nucleotides match TRBD1. The CDR3 has 15 residues. Germline V lookup: CDR1 MNHEY, CDR2 SMNVEV (reference sequence). With 4 bases clipped from V and 2 bases from J, the junction kept 6 bases outside the gene matches. CDR3 in DNA: TGTGCCAGCAGTTCTATAAGGGACAGGGCCTACGAGCAGTACTTC. Translating it yields CASSSIRDRAYEQYF.

The sample holds one count of this clone. The rearrangement joins TRBV10-3 to TRBJ2-3, with 7 bases matching TRBD1. J lost 2 bases, V lost 9 bases, and 5 bases had no gene match. The CDR3 has 13 amino acids. CDR1 is ENHRY and CDR2 is SYGVKD in the germline V gene. CDR3 DNA: TGTGCCATTCTAGGACAGGCCACAGATACGCAGTATTTT. Residues: CAILGQATDTQYF.

The chain has TRBV19 and TRBJ1-5; TRBD1 matches at 7 bases. Germline V gives CDR1 LNHDA, CDR2 SQIVND (reference sequence). The CDR3 is 18 residues long. V shed 0 bases and J 4 bases; nucleotides not matched to a gene: 12. The CDR3 coding sequence is TGTGCCAGTAGTATAGAAGGCGCACAGGGGAGAGGAAATCAGCCCCAGCATTTT. Protein product: CASSIEGAQGRGNQPQHF.

The CDR3 nucleotides read TGCACCAGCAGCCAGGGGACACCATACAAAGAAGAGCAGTACTTC. Protein product: CTSSQGTPYKEEQYF. V and J are TRBV1 and TRBJ2-7; the DNA was not used to check the table's D call, TRBD1. TRBV1 is reported as a pseudogene. The CDR3 totals 15 residues.

The chain carries TRBV6-1 and TRBJ2-7; weak D call: TRBD1 (6 bases). The CDR3 is 15 residues long. Trimming removed 7 bases at V and 5 bases at J, with 21 bases between. Germline assignment: CDR1 MNHNS and CDR2 SASEGT. The CDR3 sequence: CASMGGQGLFHEQYF. CDR3 nucleotide sequence: TGTGCCAGCATGGGCGGTCAGGGGTTGTTCCACGAGCAGTACTTC.

The sample holds one count of this clone. The chain links TRBV19 to TRBJ2-2; 7 bases align to TRBD2. Trimming at V came to 8 bases and at J to 6 bases, leaving 18 bases not matched to a gene. CDR1 LNHDA and CDR2 SQIVND come from the germline V gene (reference sequence). The CDR3 contains 17 residues. The CDR3 loop is CASSPGGSGDWPGELFF. The CDR3 DNA is TGTGCCAGTTCCCCCGGAGGAAGCGGGGATTGGCCCGGGGAGCTGTTTTTT.

The J gene is TRBJ2-5, the V gene TRBV19; D is uncertain. CDR3 length equals 13 residues. Germline CDR1 is LNHDA and CDR2 is SQIVND (reference sequence). V shed 5 bases and J shed 3 bases, with 10 bases lying between them. CDR3 sequence: CASSLNAKETQYF. The CDR3 DNA follows: TGTGCCAGTAGTTTGAACGCGAAAGAGACCCAGTACTTC.

The rearrangement joins TRBV6-1 to TRBJ1-4, with 9 nucleotides matching TRBD1. The CDR3 totals 15 residues. Germline V gene lookup returns CDR1 MNHNS and CDR2 SASEGT. With V trimmed by 6 bases and J by 4 bases, 6 bases remained unmatched. This CDR3 reads CASRSGQGINEKLFF. The CDR3 DNA follows: TGTGCCAGCAGGTCCGGACAGGGGATTAATGAAAAACTGTTTTTT.

This clone was picked up one time. CDR3 amino acids: CASGLDQYSNQPQHF. CDR3 bases: TGTGCTAGTGGTCTAGACCAATATAGCAATCAGCCCCAGCATTTT. The V and J genes are TRBV12-5 and TRBJ1-5; D uncertain. Trimming removed 5 bases from V and 0 bases from J, with 11 bases in between. The CDR3 length is 15 residues. Germline V gene lookup returns CDR1 LGHNT and CDR2 FRNRAP.

The V call is TRBV9, the J call TRBJ2-3, with 12 nucleotides matching TRBD2. From germline, CDR1 is SGDLS and CDR2 YYNGEE. The CDR3 has 16 residues. Losses at the gene ends were 4 bases for V and 5 bases for J; bases not matched to a gene: 8. CDR3 amino acids: CASSFSSGGAVDTQYF. In nucleotides, the CDR3 is TGTGCCAGCAGCTTCTCTAGCGGGGGGGCGGTAGATACGCAGTATTTT.

This clone occurred a few times. The chain links TRBV6-5 to TRBJ1-6; D not certain. CDR1 MNHEY and CDR2 SVGAGI come from the germline V gene. This CDR3 contains 16 residues. V dropped 0 bases and J dropped 6 bases, with 12 bases sitting between them. DNA for the CDR3: TGTGCCAGCAGTTACTCGGCAGCGAACTTTAATTCACCCCTCCACTTT. It codes for CASSYSAANFNSPLHF.

This clone has more than one count but fewer than ten. J is TRBJ1-2 and V is TRBV6-5, with D uncertain. V was trimmed by 8 bases and J by 1 base, leaving 17 bases between them. CDR1 and CDR2 from the germline V gene are MNHEY and SVGAGI. The CDR3 runs to 15 residues. The CDR3 spells CASHRGLHNNYGYTF. In DNA form, the CDR3 reads TGTGCCAGCCATAGAGGACTGCATAATAACTATGGCTACACCTTC.

The rearrangement joins TRBV5-4 to TRBJ2-1; the match to TRBD2 covers 10 bases. This CDR3 contains 15 residues. The V gene's germline CDR1 is SGHNT and CDR2 YYREEE (reference sequence). V shed 0 bases, J shed 3 bases, and the junction held 0 bases outside the gene matches. The CDR3 DNA is TGTGCCAGCAGCTTGGGGACTAGCGGCTACAATGAGCAGTTCTTC. This sequence encodes CASSLGTSGYNEQFF.

This clone was detected a few times. The chain uses TRBV23-1 and TRBJ1-3, with D possibly TRBD1 on 6 matching bases. TRBV23-1 is reported as an ORF; its role is uncertain. V shed 4 bases and J shed 4 bases, with 20 bases lying between them. The CDR3 has 17 residues. As DNA, the CDR3 is TGCGCCAGCAGTCGATACTTGCTAGGGACATCCGGAAACACCATATATTTT. Translated, it gives CASSRYLLGTSGNTIYF.